The 17 T cell receptor beta chains in this list originate from one sample, sequenced in a study of OX40 agonist ivuxolimab in advanced cancers. Assay: immunoSEQ multiplex PCR; the TCRdb copy retains only in-frame clones and omits some. The repertoire consists of some 48,000 clones, with 84% occurring once and the leading ten covering approximately 20%. The sequencing here drew on CD4+ or CD8+ T cells sorted from blood, taken in a trial of the OX40 agonist ivuxolimab. The receptors stem from an adult with an advanced solid tumor such as melanoma, head and neck, liver or kidney cancer.

The V gene is TRBV13, the J gene TRBJ2-7, with 13 bases lining up with TRBD2. CDR1 PRHDT and CDR2 FYEKMQ come from the germline V gene (reference sequence). Trimming at V came to 5 bases and at J to 4 bases, leaving 2 bases not matched to a gene. The CDR3 is 14 residues long. The CDR3 loop is CASSMGLAGYEQYF. The CDR3 bases are TGTGCCAGCAGCATGGGACTAGCGGGGTACGAGCAGTACTTC. The whole variable domain, remainder taken from reference TRBV13 and TRBJ2-7, is AAGVIQSPRHLIKEKRETATLKCYPIPRHDTVYWYQQGPGQDPQFLISFYEKMQSDKGSIPDRFSAQQFSDYHSELNMSSLELGDSALYFCASSMGLAGYEQYFGPGTRLTVT.

V usage is TRBV30 and J usage is TRBJ2-1, with D uncertain. The CDR3 covers 11 residues. Trimming shortened V by 3 bases and J by 6 bases, and 6 bases separated the two germline ends. Germline assignment: CDR1 GTSNPN and CDR2 SVGIG (reference sequence). CDR3 sequence (DNA): TGTGCCTGGAGCGAGGCCAATGAGCAGTTCTTC. Translating it yields CAWSEANEQFF.

V usage is TRBV28 and J usage is TRBJ1-2; D possibly corresponds to TRBD1 (5 bases). The CDR3 has 12 amino acids. Trimming took off 5 bases at V and 4 bases at J, with 8 bases between the two ends. The V gene's germline CDR1 is MDHEN and CDR2 SYDVKM. CDR3 protein: CASSAGGYGYTF. The CDR3 DNA reads as TGTGCCAGCAGTGCCGGGGGCTATGGCTACACCTTC.

This clone has only a few counts. V is TRBV4-1 and J is TRBJ2-7; D is perhaps TRBD2 (5 bases). Trimming took 1 base from V and 2 from J, leaving 9 bases between them. The CDR3 runs to 14 residues. Per the germline V gene, CDR1 is MGHRA and CDR2 is YSYEKL. The CDR3 reads CASSQAGSAYEQYF. CDR3 in DNA: TGCGCCAGCAGCCAAGCGGGATCGGCCTACGAGCAGTACTTC.

This chain joins TRBV2 and TRBJ2-7, with D perhaps TRBD2 (5 bases). The CDR3 has 12 residues. Germline assignment: CDR1 SNHLY and CDR2 FYNNEI. Trimming left V 8 bases short and J 6 bases short, with 14 bases between. The CDR3 DNA is TGTGCCAGCGGAGGAGTAGGCTCCGAGCAGTACTTC. It translates to CASGGVGSEQYF.

This chain uses TRBV6-1 with TRBJ2-1; D gene ambiguous. Trimming removed 4 bases from V and 4 bases from J, with 2 bases in between. The CDR3 is 11 amino acids. Germline values: CDR1 MNHNS, CDR2 SASEGT. The CDR3 here is CASSAYNEQFF. CDR3 DNA: TGTGCCAGCAGTGCATACAATGAGCAGTTCTTC.

The chain employs TRBV12-2 and TRBJ1-4; the D call in the table, TRBD1, was not verified against the DNA. TRBV12-2 is a pseudogene segment. There are 10 residues in the CDR3. For the CDR3, the DNA is TGTGCAAGTCGCTTAGCGGGCCATGTTTTT. Protein sequence: CASRLAGHVF.

This clone has only one observation. V usage is TRBV6-1 and J usage is TRBJ2-5; TRBD1 agrees at 9 bases. Germline V gives CDR1 MNHNS, CDR2 SASEGT. The CDR3 length is 15 residues. V lost 4 bases and J lost 5; bases outside the gene matches: 8. In DNA, the CDR3 is TGTGCCAGCAGTGTTGGTACAGGGGGCCGCGAGACCCAGTACTTC. This translates into CASSVGTGGRETQYF.

The CDR3 protein is CASSLGVNEQFF. The CDR3 DNA sequence: TGTGCCAGCAGCTTAGGTGTCAATGAGCAGTTCTTC. The V and J genes are TRBV7-9 and TRBJ2-1, with D unresolved. V lost 1 base, J lost 6 bases, and 4 bases lay in between. CDR3 length equals 12 residues. Germline lookup yields CDR1 SEHNR and CDR2 FQNEAQ (reference sequence).

This clone was counted once. The gene calls are TRBV27 and TRBJ2-7; either TRBD1 or TRBD2 may supply D (6 bases each). CDR3 length: 13 residues. Germline loops: CDR1 MNHEY, CDR2 SMNVEV (reference sequence). The ends were cut back, 3 bases at V and 7 bases at J, with 13 bases in the middle. The CDR3 protein is CASSFTGAGEQYF. For the CDR3, the DNA is TGTGCCAGCAGTTTTACGGGGGCAGGAGAGCAGTACTTC.

This clone was observed a few times. V is TRBV13 and J is TRBJ2-1; 12 positions agree with TRBD2. The CDR3 sequence is 16 residues long. J gave up 7 bases and V 4 bases, and 8 bases lay outside the gene matches. Germline lookup yields CDR1 PRHDT and CDR2 FYEKMQ (reference sequence). CDR3 region: CASSSASGGARNEQFF. The DNA for the CDR3 is TGTGCCAGCAGCTCAGCTAGCGGGGGGGCCCGGAATGAGCAGTTCTTC. Complete variable domain (other parts from reference TRBV13 and TRBJ2-1): AAGVIQSPRHLIKEKRETATLKCYPIPRHDTVYWYQQGPGQDPQFLISFYEKMQSDKGSIPDRFSAQQFSDYHSELNMSSLELGDSALYFCASSSASGGARNEQFFGPGTRLTVL.

The rearrangement uses TRBV19 and TRBJ1-1; 8 nucleotides line up with TRBD1. CDR1 is LNHDA and CDR2 is SQIVND in the germline V gene (reference sequence). The CDR3 is 13 residues long. The V and J ends lost 4 bases and 11 bases, in that order; junction bases with no gene match: 9. The CDR3 DNA reads as TGTGCCAGTAGTACCTCGGGACAGGAGCCGGCTTTCTTT. Its translation: CASSTSGQEPAFF. The full variable domain, its missing parts supplied by reference TRBV19 and TRBJ1-1, is DGGITQSPKYLFRKEGQNVTLSCEQNLNHDAMYWYRQDPGQGLRLIYYSQIVNDFQKGDIAEGYSVSREKKESFPLTVTSAQKNPTAFYLCASSTSGQEPAFFGQGTRLTVV.

The chain joins TRBV19 to TRBJ2-5, with TRBD2 matching 11 bases. Germline CDR1 and CDR2: LNHDA and SQIVND (reference sequence). With V trimmed by 5 bases and J by 5 bases, 7 bases remained unmatched. The CDR3 runs to 15 residues. The CDR3 nucleotides are TGTGCCAGTAGTGTAGCGGGAGGGGGGGAGGAGACCCAGTACTTC. The encoded protein is CASSVAGGGEETQYF.

The rearrangement links TRBV28 to TRBJ2-6; D not certain. Germline V gene sequence: CDR1 MDHEN, CDR2 SYDVKM. The CDR3 has 14 amino acids. The V end was cut by 8 bases, the J end by 2 bases, with 10 bases between. CDR3 protein: CASAVSTGANVLTF. The CDR3 DNA reads as TGTGCCAGCGCAGTTTCGACTGGGGCCAACGTCCTGACTTTC.

In this sample, this clone turned up a few times. V usage is TRBV5-8 and J usage is TRBJ1-4; TRBD1 matches at 8 bases. The CDR3 runs 15 residues. The trim removed 5 bases at V and 5 bases at J, leaving 8 bases unmatched. Germline assignment: CDR1 SGHTS and CDR2 YDEGEE. CDR3 residues: CASRQTNRGNEKLFF. In nucleotides, the CDR3 is TGTGCCAGCAGACAGACGAACAGGGGGAATGAAAAACTGTTTTTT. Variable domain in full (rest from reference TRBV5-8 and TRBJ1-4): EAGVTQSPTHLIKTRGQQATLRCSPISGHTSVYWYQQALGLGLQFLLWYDEGEERNRGNFPPRFSGRQFPNYSSELNVNALELEDSALYLCASRQTNRGNEKLFFGSGTQLSVL.

This clone was seen just once. The chain employs TRBV6-5 and TRBJ2-3; D unclear. CDR1 MNHEY and CDR2 SVGAGI come from the germline V gene. The CDR3 contains 13 residues. Trimming cost V 5 bases and J 2 bases, with 8 bases left between them. CDR3 coding DNA: TGTGCCAGCAGTGGTAGTTTCACAGATACGCAGTATTTT. Protein: CASSGSFTDTQYF.

The V call is TRBV9, the J call TRBJ2-1; TRBD2 matches 11 bases. Germline CDR1 is SGDLS and CDR2 is YYNGEE. The CDR3 sequence is 18 residues long. The V segment lost 7 bases and the J segment 7 bases; nucleotides outside the gene matches: 19. The CDR3 reads CASSRTSGQSYSGNEQFF. DNA for the CDR3: TGTGCCAGCTCCAGGACTAGCGGGCAGTCCTACTCGGGTAATGAGCAGTTCTTC.